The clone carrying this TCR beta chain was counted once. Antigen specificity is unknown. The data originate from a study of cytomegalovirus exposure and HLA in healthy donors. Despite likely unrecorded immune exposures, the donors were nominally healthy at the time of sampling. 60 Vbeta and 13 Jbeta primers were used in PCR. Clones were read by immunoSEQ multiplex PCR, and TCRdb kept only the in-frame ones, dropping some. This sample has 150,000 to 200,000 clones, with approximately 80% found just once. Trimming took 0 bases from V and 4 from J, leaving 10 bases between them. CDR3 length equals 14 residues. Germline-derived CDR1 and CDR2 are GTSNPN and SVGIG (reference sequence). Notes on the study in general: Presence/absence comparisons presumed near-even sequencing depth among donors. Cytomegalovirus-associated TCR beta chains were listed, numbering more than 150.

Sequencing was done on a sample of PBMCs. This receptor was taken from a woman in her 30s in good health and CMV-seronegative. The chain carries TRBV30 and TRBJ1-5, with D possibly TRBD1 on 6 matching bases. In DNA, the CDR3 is TGTGCCTGGAGTGTCCGGCAGGGGAATCAGCCCCAGCATTTT. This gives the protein CAWSVRQGNQPQHF.